These T cell receptor beta chains were read from a single sample in a study of tumour-infiltrating T cells in Burkitt lymphoma. TCRdb keeps only in-frame clones here, not all; method: immunoSEQ multiplex PCR. Found here are around 50,000 clones, around 32% of them singletons; the top ten hold 2.9%. Sequenced: tumor tissue. These receptors were collected from a human donor with Burkitt lymphoma. CDR3s include the opening cysteine and the closing phenylalanine or tryptophan. The D gene is left open where the match is weak. The size entry is marked missing in some rows and otherwise reads once, few, many or a size class.

j_gene: TRBJ2-2
d_gene: .
abundance: .
v_gene: TRBV10-3
CDR3nt: TGTGCCATCAGTGAGACCGCCGGGGAGCTGTTTTTT
CDR3aa: CAISETAGELFF

j_gene: TRBJ2-3
d_gene: TRBD2
abundance: .
v_gene: TRBV5-1
CDR3nt: TGCGCCAGCAGCTTAAGGCTAGCGGGGGGGCAGGATACGCAGTATTTT
CDR3aa: CASSLRLAGGQDTQYF

j_gene: TRBJ2-2
d_gene: .
abundance: .
v_gene: TRBV20-1
CDR3nt: TGCAGTGGTCGGGACGCCGGGGAGCTGTTTTTT
CDR3aa: CSGRDAGELFF

j_gene: TRBJ2-5
d_gene: TRBD1
abundance: few
v_gene: TRBV7-8
CDR3nt: TGTGCCAGCAGCTCCAGGGGGCCGGAGACCCAGTACTTC
CDR3aa: CASSSRGPETQYF

j_gene: TRBJ1-3
d_gene: TRBD1
abundance: .
v_gene: TRBV10-3
CDR3nt: TGTGCCATCAGTGCGGGGACAGGGGCCGGAAACACCATATATTTT
CDR3aa: CAISAGTGAGNTIYF

j_gene: TRBJ2-5
d_gene: .
abundance: .
v_gene: TRBV5-6
CDR3nt: TGTGCCAGCAGCTGGGGCGGGTCGGCCCAGTACTTC
CDR3aa: CASSWGGSAQYF

j_gene: TRBJ1-5
d_gene: .
abundance: few
v_gene: TRBV6-5
CDR3nt: TGTGCCAGCAGTTACTCGAAGGGCAGCAATCAGCCCCAGCATTTT
CDR3aa: CASSYSKGSNQPQHF

j_gene: TRBJ2-2
d_gene: .
abundance: .
v_gene: TRBV5-1
CDR3nt: TGCGCCAGCAGCATAAATCCGGACGGAGGGAGTTCGGAGCTGTTTTTT
CDR3aa: CASSINPDGGSSELFF

j_gene: TRBJ1-5
d_gene: .
abundance: .
v_gene: TRBV4-2
CDR3nt: TGTGCCAGCAGCAACTGGCTGGGGGAAGGCGATCAGCCCCAGCATTTT
CDR3aa: CASSNWLGEGDQPQHF

j_gene: TRBJ2-7
d_gene: .
abundance: .
v_gene: TRBV5-5
CDR3nt: TGTGCCAGCAGCTCCAGGGGAGGGGTAATCGAGCAGTACTTC
CDR3aa: CASSSRGGVIEQYF

j_gene: TRBJ1-5
d_gene: TRBD1
abundance: .
v_gene: TRBV5-1
CDR3nt: TGCGCCAGCAGCTTGGACAGGGGTAGCAATCAGCCCCAGCATTTT
CDR3aa: CASSLDRGSNQPQHF

j_gene: TRBJ1-2
d_gene: .
abundance: few
v_gene: TRBV10-3
CDR3nt: TGTGCCATCAGTGATTATTACCGACAGCTATTCTATGGCTACACCTTC
CDR3aa: CAISDYYRQLFYGYTF

j_gene: TRBJ2-1
d_gene: .
abundance: .
v_gene: TRBV10-1
CDR3nt: TGCGCCAGCAGACCCGACAGGCCCTTTTACTCCTACAATGAGCAGTTCTTC
CDR3aa: CASRPDRPFYSYNEQFF

j_gene: TRBJ1-6
d_gene: .
abundance: .
v_gene: TRBV4-1
CDR3nt: TGCGCCAGCAGCCAAGATGAGCGGTCACCCCTCCACTTT
CDR3aa: CASSQDERSPLHF

j_gene: TRBJ2-1
d_gene: .
abundance: few
v_gene: TRBV29-1
CDR3nt: TGCAGCGTTGAAGAAGGGGGGGCGTACAATGAGCAGTTCTTC
CDR3aa: CSVEEGGAYNEQFF

j_gene: TRBJ2-1
d_gene: .
abundance: .
v_gene: TRBV7-9
CDR3nt: TGTGCCAGCAGTCGAACAGGGCGAGAGCAGTTCTTC
CDR3aa: CASSRTGREQFF

j_gene: TRBJ2-1
d_gene: TRBD2
abundance: .
v_gene: TRBV6-5
CDR3nt: TGTGCCAGCAGAGTAGCGGGGGGGCCGGTTCGGGAGCAGTTCTTC
CDR3aa: CASRVAGGPVREQFF

j_gene: TRBJ1-6
d_gene: TRBD1
abundance: .
v_gene: TRBV19
CDR3nt: TGTGCCAGTAGGCAGGGGGCCGACTATAATTCACCCCTCCACTTT
CDR3aa: CASRQGADYNSPLHF

j_gene: TRBJ1-2
d_gene: .
abundance: few
v_gene: TRBV15
CDR3nt: TGTGCCACGAGACCGGGACACATCATATCGGATGGCTACACCTTC
CDR3aa: CATRPGHIISDGYTF

j_gene: TRBJ2-1
d_gene: .
abundance: few
v_gene: TRBV4-2
CDR3nt: TGTGCCAGCAGCCAAGCCCGACATTATGAGCAGTTCTTC
CDR3aa: CASSQARHYEQFF

j_gene: TRBJ2-7
d_gene: TRBD1
abundance: .
v_gene: TRBV5-6
CDR3nt: TGTGCCAGCAGCTGGACAGGGGACCACGAGCAGTACTTC
CDR3aa: CASSWTGDHEQYF

j_gene: TRBJ1-2
d_gene: .
abundance: .
v_gene: TRBV7-9
CDR3nt: TGTGCCAGCAGCCCCGGACTGACCTATGGCTACACCTTC
CDR3aa: CASSPGLTYGYTF

j_gene: TRBJ1-2
d_gene: .
abundance: few
v_gene: TRBV5-6
CDR3nt: TGTGCCAGCAGCTTCAACGGAGTCTTCTACTATGGCTACACCTTC
CDR3aa: CASSFNGVFYYGYTF

j_gene: TRBJ1-4
d_gene: .
abundance: few
v_gene: TRBV30
CDR3nt: TGTGCCTGGAGCCGCGAGGGAACCAGACGTGAAAAACTGTTTTTT
CDR3aa: CAWSREGTRREKLFF

j_gene: TRBJ2-7
d_gene: .
abundance: few
v_gene: TRBV5-6
CDR3nt: TGTGCCAGCAGCTCTGCCCGGTACGAGCAGTACTTC
CDR3aa: CASSSARYEQYF

j_gene: TRBJ1-4
d_gene: .
abundance: few
v_gene: TRBV6-5
CDR3nt: TGTGCCAGCAGTTACAGAGGCATTAATGAAAAACTGTTTTTT
CDR3aa: CASSYRGINEKLFF

j_gene: TRBJ2-6
d_gene: .
abundance: .
v_gene: TRBV7-2
CDR3nt: TGTGCCAGCAGCCAGATGTGGGGGGCCAACGTCCTGACTTTC
CDR3aa: CASSQMWGANVLTF

j_gene: TRBJ2-7
d_gene: TRBD1
abundance: .
v_gene: TRBV6-1
CDR3nt: TGTGCCAGCAGTGAAGGGACAGGGGAATACTACGAGCAGTACTTC
CDR3aa: CASSEGTGEYYEQYF

j_gene: TRBJ1-1
d_gene: .
abundance: .
v_gene: TRBV5-6
CDR3nt: TGTGCCAGCAGCTTTACGAGGCAGGGGAACACTGAAGCTTTCTTT
CDR3aa: CASSFTRQGNTEAFF

j_gene: TRBJ1-1
d_gene: .
abundance: few
v_gene: TRBV29-1
CDR3nt: TGCAGCGTTAATGGGCCGGCGAACACTGAAGCTTTCTTT
CDR3aa: CSVNGPANTEAFF

j_gene: TRBJ2-7
d_gene: TRBD2
abundance: .
v_gene: TRBV27
CDR3nt: TGTGCCAGCTCCCCAACTAGCGTAAGCTCCTACGAGCAGTACTTC
CDR3aa: CASSPTSVSSYEQYF

j_gene: TRBJ2-3
d_gene: TRBD2
abundance: .
v_gene: TRBV4-2
CDR3nt: TGTGCCAGCAGCCTCGGGCGGGGGGCGGGCACAGATACGCAGTATTTT
CDR3aa: CASSLGRGAGTDTQYF

j_gene: TRBJ2-5
d_gene: TRBD1
abundance: .
v_gene: TRBV6-1
CDR3nt: TGTGCCAGCAGCCTAGGGGGCCAGACCCAAGAGACCCAGTACTTC
CDR3aa: CASSLGGQTQETQYF

j_gene: TRBJ1-4
d_gene: .
abundance: few
v_gene: TRBV30
CDR3nt: TGTGCCTGGAGTGTCCTCGGGGCAACTAATGAAAAACTGTTTTTT
CDR3aa: CAWSVLGATNEKLFF

j_gene: TRBJ1-4
d_gene: .
abundance: once
v_gene: TRBV4-3
CDR3nt: TGCGCCAGCAGCCAAGTTGGGAGGGTAGGAACTAATGAAAAACTGTTTTTT
CDR3aa: CASSQVGRVGTNEKLFF

j_gene: TRBJ1-5
d_gene: .
abundance: .
v_gene: TRBV6-1
CDR3nt: TGTGCCAGCAGTGAAACTTGGACAGCCAATCAGCCCCAGCATTTT
CDR3aa: CASSETWTANQPQHF

j_gene: TRBJ1-5
d_gene: .
abundance: few
v_gene: TRBV5-6
CDR3nt: TGTGCCAGCAGCTTTGGGCCCGAAGGGCCCCAGCATTTT
CDR3aa: CASSFGPEGPQHF

j_gene: TRBJ1-1
d_gene: TRBD1
abundance: .
v_gene: TRBV18
CDR3nt: TGTGCCAGCTCCCCCGACAGGGATGGAGGTGAAGCTTTCTTT
CDR3aa: CASSPDRDGGEAFF

j_gene: TRBJ2-6
d_gene: TRBD2
abundance: .
v_gene: TRBV2
CDR3nt: TGTGCCAGCAGGTGGGAGGGCCTTAGCTCTGGGGCCAACGTCCTGACTTTC
CDR3aa: CASRWEGLSSGANVLTF

j_gene: TRBJ2-7
d_gene: .
abundance: .
v_gene: TRBV19
CDR3nt: TGTGCCAGTAGTATCCTCCCTGGGGCGGACGAGCAGTACTTC
CDR3aa: CASSILPGADEQYF